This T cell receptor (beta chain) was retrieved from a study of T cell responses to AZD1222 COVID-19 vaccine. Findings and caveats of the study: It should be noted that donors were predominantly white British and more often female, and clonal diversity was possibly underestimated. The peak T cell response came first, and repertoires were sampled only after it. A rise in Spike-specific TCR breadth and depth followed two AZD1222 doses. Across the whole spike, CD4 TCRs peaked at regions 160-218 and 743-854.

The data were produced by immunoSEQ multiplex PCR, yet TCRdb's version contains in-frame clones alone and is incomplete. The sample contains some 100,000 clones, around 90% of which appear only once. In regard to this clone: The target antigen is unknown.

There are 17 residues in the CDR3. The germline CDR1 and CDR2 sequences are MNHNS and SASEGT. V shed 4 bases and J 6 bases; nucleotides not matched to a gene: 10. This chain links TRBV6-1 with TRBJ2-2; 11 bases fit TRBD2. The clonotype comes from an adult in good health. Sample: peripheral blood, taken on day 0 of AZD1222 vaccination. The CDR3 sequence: CASSARGLAEGPGELFF. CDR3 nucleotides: TGTGCCAGCAGTGCTCGGGGACTAGCGGAGGGGCCCGGGGAGCTGTTTTTT.